These 25 T cell receptor beta chains were sequenced from one sample in a study of OX40 agonist ivuxolimab in advanced cancers. Method: immunoSEQ multiplex PCR; TCRdb's copy keeps in-frame clones and lacks some. Of 76,000 or so clones in the sample, over 75% were seen once. The sample was CD4+ or CD8+ T cells sorted from blood, taken in a trial of the OX40 agonist ivuxolimab. These receptors came from an adult with an advanced solid tumor such as melanoma, head and neck, liver or kidney cancer.

This chain links TRBV5-1 with TRBJ2-1; 13 bases map to TRBD2. CDR1 and CDR2 (germline): SGHRS, YFSETQ. J gave up 7 bases and V 0 bases, and 7 bases lay outside the gene matches. The CDR3 runs to 17 residues. CDR3 loop: CASSLEVGTSGKNEQFF. As DNA, the CDR3 is TGCGCCAGCAGCTTGGAAGTGGGGACTAGCGGGAAGAATGAGCAGTTCTTC. The variable domain in full, with the rest retrieved from reference TRBV5-1 and TRBJ2-1, is KAGVTQTPRYLIKTRGQQVTLSCSPISGHRSVSWYQQTPGQGLQFLFEYFSETQRNKGNFPGRFSGRQFSNSRSEMNVSTLELGDSALYLCASSLEVGTSGKNEQFFGPGTRLTVL.

This chain links TRBV7-9 with TRBJ1-6; perhaps TRBD1 as D (5 bases). Germline values: CDR1 SEHNR, CDR2 FQNEAQ (reference sequence). Trimming pared 7 bases from V and 9 bases from J, leaving 22 bases between. The CDR3 sequence is 16 residues long. CDR3 loop: CASKPRGQPGSSPLHF. CDR3 sequence (DNA): TGTGCCAGCAAACCGAGGGGCCAACCGGGGAGTTCACCCCTCCACTTT.

This clone has just one count. The chain combines TRBV7-2 with TRBJ2-3; 10 bases map to TRBD2. The J segment lost 6 bases and the V segment lost 2 bases, leaving 8 bases of the junction unmatched. Germline V gives CDR1 SGHTA, CDR2 FQGNSA. There are 16 residues in the CDR3. CDR3 in amino acids: CASSLRASGSRDTQYF. The CDR3 DNA sequence: TGTGCCAGCAGCTTACGGGCTAGCGGGAGTCGGGATACGCAGTATTTT. The entire variable domain, with the rest obtained from reference TRBV7-2 and TRBJ2-3, is as follows: GAGVSQSPSNKVTEKGKDVELRCDPISGHTALYWYRQSLGQGLEFLIYFQGNSAPDKSGLPSDRFSAERTGGSVSTLTIQRTQQEDSAVYLCASSLRASGSRDTQYFGPGTRLTVL.

J is TRBJ1-2 and V is TRBV2; D gene ambiguous. V was cut by 3 bases and J by 0 bases, with 14 bases left in between. Germline V gives CDR1 SNHLY, CDR2 FYNNEI. The CDR3 totals 16 residues. CDR3 amino acids: CASSDRITQANYGYTF. In nucleotides, the CDR3 is TGTGCCAGCAGTGACAGGATTACGCAGGCTAACTATGGCTACACCTTC.

V gene TRBV5-1 combines with J gene TRBJ1-2; D gene ambiguous. Trimming pared 0 bases from V and 2 bases from J, leaving 8 bases between. CDR1 is SGHRS and CDR2 is YFSETQ in the germline V gene. CDR3 length: 14 residues. The CDR3 DNA is TGCGCCAGCAGCTTGGATCCCCCGAACTATGGCTACACCTTC. It translates to CASSLDPPNYGYTF.

This chain uses TRBV6-1 with TRBJ2-3, with D perhaps matching TRBD1 (6 bases). Per germline, CDR1 MNHNS and CDR2 SASEGT. Trimming shortened V by 6 bases and J by 9 bases, and 16 bases separated the two germline ends. The CDR3 runs 13 residues. CDR3 amino acids: CASRGAERDTQYF. Here the CDR3 DNA reads TGTGCCAGCAGGGGGGCTGAGCGTGACACGCAGTATTTT.

V and J are TRBV6-6 and TRBJ1-2; 8 bases line up with TRBD1. The CDR3 contains 14 residues. The ends lost 6 bases at V and 4 bases at J; junction bases unmatched: 7. Germline assignment: CDR1 MNHNY and CDR2 SVGAGI (reference sequence). The CDR3 sequence: CASSLGQGGYGYTF. The CDR3 coding sequence is TGTGCCAGCAGCCTCGGACAGGGCGGCTATGGCTACACCTTC.

The V call is TRBV5-1, the J call TRBJ1-2; no firm D call. The ends were cut back, 0 bases at V and 0 bases at J, with 6 bases in the middle. This CDR3 has 14 residues. CDR1 is SGHRS, CDR2 YFSETQ, per germline. As DNA, the CDR3 is TGCGCCAGCAGCTTGGCACCAACTAACTATGGCTACACCTTC. Its protein product is CASSLAPTNYGYTF.

The chain is built from TRBV7-7 and TRBJ2-2, with D maybe TRBD1 (6 bases). Germline CDR1 SSHAT, CDR2 FNYEAQ (reference sequence). The CDR3 has 15 amino acids. Trimming stripped 5 bases from V and 0 bases from J, with 10 bases between. The CDR3 protein is CASSAGQSNTGELFF. In DNA form, the CDR3 reads TGTGCCAGCAGCGCAGGACAGTCGAACACCGGGGAGCTGTTTTTT.

The genes are TRBV10-3 and TRBJ2-1; D not certain. This CDR3 comprises 13 residues. Trimming removed 7 bases from V and 6 bases from J, with 13 bases in between. Germline V gene data show CDR1 as ENHRY and CDR2 as SYGVKD. The CDR3 nucleotides read TGTGCCATCACCAAGAGTTCTTTCAATGAGCAGTTCTTC. It codes for CAITKSSFNEQFF.

This clone has only a few counts. The chain recombines TRBV9 with TRBJ1-3; D is ambiguous. This CDR3 has 14 residues. The germline gives CDR1 SGDLS, CDR2 YYNGEE. The V end lost 0 bases, the J end lost 0 bases, and 4 bases lay between the germline ends. The CDR3 coding sequence is TGTGCCAGCAGCGTAGGGACCTCTGGAAACACCATATATTTT. This encodes CASSVGTSGNTIYF.

V gene TRBV19 combines with J gene TRBJ2-3, with TRBD1 matching over 7 bases. Germline V lookup: CDR1 LNHDA, CDR2 SQIVND (reference sequence). This CDR3 has 15 amino acids. Trimming cost V 5 bases and J 0 bases; bases outside gene matches: 5. CDR3 sequence reads: CASSDRDSSTDTQYF. DNA of the CDR3: TGTGCCAGTAGTGACCGGGACAGCAGCACAGATACGCAGTATTTT.

The chain combines TRBV2 with TRBJ2-2; TRBD2 matches 11 bases. Germline-derived CDR1 and CDR2 are SNHLY and FYNNEI. This CDR3 region has 16 residues. With V trimmed by 7 bases and J by 2 bases, 6 bases remained unmatched. The CDR3 spells CASTLLAGGNTGELFF. CDR3 bases: TGTGCCAGCACCCTTCTAGCGGGGGGAAACACCGGGGAGCTGTTTTTT.

The V gene is TRBV23-1, the J gene TRBJ2-6; maybe TRBD1 (6 bases). TRBV23-1 is placed among ORFs of uncertain function. V lost 7 bases and J 0 bases, leaving 7 bases between the germline ends. There are 14 residues in the CDR3. Here the CDR3 DNA reads TGCGCCAGCATCAGGGGCTCTGGGGCCAACGTCCTGACTTTC. Protein sequence: CASIRGSGANVLTF.

The rearrangement joins TRBV7-2 to TRBJ2-5; 8 positions agree with TRBD2. CDR1 SGHTA and CDR2 FQGNSA come from the germline V gene. This CDR3 region has 15 residues. J was trimmed by 1 base and V by 3 bases; bases with no gene match: 4. The CDR3 here is CASSFTSGFQETQYF. DNA for the CDR3: TGTGCCAGCAGCTTTACTAGCGGCTTCCAAGAGACCCAGTACTTC.

The chain employs TRBV19 and TRBJ2-5; 7 nucleotides line up with TRBD1. The CDR3 contains 14 residues. Germline CDR1 LNHDA, CDR2 SQIVND (reference sequence). V trimming: 4 bases; J trimming: 4 bases; junction bases outside the gene matches: 6. CDR3 sequence reads: CASSTQTGIETQYF. DNA for the CDR3: TGTGCCAGTAGTACCCAGACAGGGATAGAGACCCAGTACTTC.

The chain couples TRBV6-1 to TRBJ2-7; D not resolved. Trimming shortened V by 5 bases and J by 3 bases, and 17 bases separated the two germline ends. CDR3 size: 15 residues. Germline CDR1 and CDR2: MNHNS and SASEGT. CDR3 residues: CASSTTPDGRYEQYF. In DNA form, the CDR3 reads TGTGCCAGCAGTACTACCCCAGACGGACGCTACGAGCAGTACTTC.

The chain employs TRBV7-2 and TRBJ2-7; D uncertain. Trimming removed 2 bases at V and 0 bases at J, with 8 bases between. Germline V gene data show CDR1 as SGHTA and CDR2 as FQGNSA. The CDR3 extends over 14 amino acids. DNA of the CDR3: TGTGCCAGCAGCTTAAACCGGGCCTCCTACGAGCAGTACTTC. Residues: CASSLNRASYEQYF.

The chain has TRBV7-2 and TRBJ2-6; D is ambiguous. The V end lost 1 base, the J end lost 0 bases, and 7 bases lay between the germline ends. Germline loops: CDR1 SGHTA, CDR2 FQGNSA. The CDR3 contains 16 residues. Written as DNA, the CDR3 is TGTGCCAGCAGCTTAGGGCAGGTCTCTGGGGCCAACGTCCTGACTTTC. Its protein product is CASSLGQVSGANVLTF. The whole variable domain, filled in from reference TRBV7-2 and TRBJ2-6, reads GAGVSQSPSNKVTEKGKDVELRCDPISGHTALYWYRQSLGQGLEFLIYFQGNSAPDKSGLPSDRFSAERTGGSVSTLTIQRTQQEDSAVYLCASSLGQVSGANVLTFGAGSRLTVL.

The chain links TRBV19 to TRBJ1-2; 8 bases align to TRBD1. V trimming: 5 bases; J trimming: 1 base; junction bases outside the gene matches: 6. Per germline, CDR1 LNHDA and CDR2 SQIVND (reference sequence). The CDR3 has 15 residues. The CDR3 DNA follows: TGTGCCAGTAGTCCTGGACAGGGTAGTAACTATGGCTACACCTTC. Residues: CASSPGQGSNYGYTF.

The chain uses TRBV7-2 and TRBJ2-3; D might be TRBD2 (5 bases). The V gene lost 3 bases and the J gene lost 0 bases, with 19 bases spanning the gap. CDR3 length: 18 amino acids. Germline CDR1 SGHTA, CDR2 FQGNSA. Written as DNA, the CDR3 is TGTGCCAGCAGCTTGGAGGAGTGGCGCCCCTATAGCACAGATACGCAGTATTTT. Protein product: CASSLEEWRPYSTDTQYF. The variable domain in full, with the rest retrieved from reference TRBV7-2 and TRBJ2-3, is GAGVSQSPSNKVTEKGKDVELRCDPISGHTALYWYRQSLGQGLEFLIYFQGNSAPDKSGLPSDRFSAERTGGSVSTLTIQRTQQEDSAVYLCASSLEEWRPYSTDTQYFGPGTRLTVL.

The V call is TRBV27, the J call TRBJ2-7; D ambiguous. CDR3 length equals 14 residues. The V gene's germline CDR1 is MNHEY and CDR2 SMNVEV (reference sequence). Trimming cost V 8 bases and J 7 bases, with 21 bases left between them. CDR3 nucleotide sequence: TGTGCCAGCCAGTCTGTGGGGAAATCGAAAGAGCAGTACTTC. The encoded protein is CASQSVGKSKEQYF.

CDR3 bases: TGTGCCAGCAGCTTAGGCGGGGTGGGCACAGATACGCAGTATTTT. It is translated as CASSLGGVGTDTQYF. The chain carries TRBV7-9 and TRBJ2-3; a possible D gene is TRBD2 (6 bases). This CDR3 spans 15 amino acids. In germline, CDR1 is SEHNR, CDR2 FQNEAQ (reference sequence). The germline V and J ends were trimmed by 1 base and 1 base, with 9 bases remaining between them.

The V call is TRBV19, the J call TRBJ1-2; D might be TRBD1 (6 bases). With 8 bases removed from V and 1 base from J, the gap between germline ends came to 17 bases. The CDR3 sequence is 15 residues long. Looked up from germline, CDR1 is LNHDA and CDR2 is SQIVND (reference sequence). The CDR3 DNA is TGTGCCAGTGCTGAGGGAACAGGGTTTAACTATGGCTACACCTTC. Translated, it gives CASAEGTGFNYGYTF.

Only a few counts were recorded for this clone. The CDR3 nucleotides are TGTGCCAGCAGTGAGGGGGCCTTTCAGACTAGCAATCAGCCCCAGCATTTT. Translation gives CASSEGAFQTSNQPQHF. The V and J genes are TRBV2 and TRBJ1-5, with a weak D call TRBD1 (6 bases). V lost 3 bases to trimming and J lost 0 bases, with 15 bases between them. The germline CDR1 and CDR2 sequences are SNHLY and FYNNEI. The CDR3 covers 17 residues.